The entry below gives a single T cell receptor beta chain sequence along with its context. The sample comes from a study of shared clonotypes between healthy human individuals. Germline-derived CDR1 and CDR2 are MNHEY and SMNVEV (reference sequence). J lost 2 bases, V lost 3 bases, and 7 bases had no gene match. The CDR3 is 16 residues long. TCRdb's copy holds only in-frame clones and misses some; the assay was immunoSEQ multiplex PCR. The sample comprises about 2.4 million clones, 93% of which are singletons, and 0.36% rests with the top ten. Sequenced: naive CD4+ T cells from PBMCs. Subset: CD45RA+ positively selected. This sequence joins TRBV27 and TRBJ1-1, with TRBD1 matching over 9 bases. The receptor's source is a man aged 18 to 29 in good health. Some clones in this sample may be carry-over from other donors' samples. CDR3 region: CASSFLVTGGNTEAFF. In nucleotides, the CDR3 is TGTGCCAGCAGTTTTCTAGTGACAGGGGGAAACACTGAAGCTTTCTTT.